One T cell receptor beta chain is described in this entry. Its antigen remains unknown. These data originate in a study of CD8+ T cells in alopecia areata. At the level of the study: Among treated patients, oral tofacitinib was administered at 5 to 10 mg twice daily. Study findings and constraints: Many expanded lesional clones remained in scalp and blood on tofacitinib. Lesional scalp displayed greater clonality than normal scalp, most notably in alopecia totalis/universalis. Significant decreases in scalp clonality and expanded CD8+ clones followed tofacitinib treatment.

Regarding treatment: oral pan-JAK inhibitor, 5-10 mg twice daily. Extraction of RNA preceded its reverse transcription into cDNA, which served as the sequencing template. The assay was immunoSEQ multiplex PCR, and TCRdb's table has in-frame clones only and misses some. The table records over 250,000 clones, 60% of them present only once. V lost 0 bases, J lost 8 bases, and 10 bases lay in between. The CDR3 has 13 amino acids. Per germline, CDR1 GTSNPN and CDR2 SVGIG (reference sequence). The source of this sequence is a human donor with alopecia areata. The source was CD4+ T cells sorted from blood, collected at approximately week 52, from a patient treated with tofacitinib. The V call is TRBV30, the J call TRBJ1-4; D uncertain. CDR3 amino acids: CAWSVRRWEKLFF. The CDR3, as DNA: TGTGCCTGGAGTGTACGTAGGTGGGAAAAACTGTTTTTT.